This TCR beta chain was sequenced for a study of long-term antiretroviral therapy in people with HIV. They ran version v3.0 of the immunoSEQ assay at survey level. Libraries were prepared by immunoSEQ multiplex PCR; TCRdb keeps only in-frame clonotypes and omits some of them. The data hold around 30,000 clones, with more than 75% observed a single time. This CDR3 is 10 amino acids long. Germline loops: CDR1 SNHLY, CDR2 FYNNEI. The V end was cut by 4 bases, the J end by 11 bases, with 8 bases between. Sequencing was performed on unsorted PBMCs, taken 0.5 years after starting antiretroviral therapy. The rearrangement links TRBV2 to TRBJ1-1, with D uncertain. The TCR was taken from a woman aged 18-29 years with HIV. DNA of the CDR3: TGTGCCAGCAGTGCGCCGAATGCTTTCTTT. Encoded protein: CASSAPNAFF.